The rows below give T cell receptor beta chains drawn from one sample of a study of blood T cell repertoires in COVID-19. Using immunoSEQ multiplex PCR, the repertoire was profiled, and TCRdb retains in-frame clones only, with some absent. The sample records 450,000 or so clones, roughly 89% being singletons. The material sequenced was peripheral blood. Receptors originate from a man between 18 and 29 years old with COVID-19, enrolled during active disease. The CDR3 runs from the conserved cysteine through the conserved F or W. Fields, in order: J gene, D gene, clone size, V gene, CDR3 protein, CDR3 DNA. The D gene is left open where the match is weak. Some rows have no size entry. The others give once, few or many, or a class for an expanded clone.

j_call: TRBJ1-1
d_call: -
clone_size: -
v_call: TRBV13
cdr3_aa: CASSRGGTEAFF
cdr3_nt: TGTGCCAGCAGTCGAGGAGGGACTGAAGCTTTCTTT

j_call: TRBJ1-5
d_call: TRBD1
clone_size: -
v_call: TRBV19
cdr3_aa: CASSITGGDQPQHF
cdr3_nt: TGTGCCAGTAGTATAACAGGGGGCGATCAGCCCCAGCATTTT

j_call: TRBJ2-3
d_call: -
clone_size: -
v_call: TRBV7-9
cdr3_aa: CASSLSPGGTQYF
cdr3_nt: TGTGCCAGCAGCTTATCACCAGGGGGGACGCAGTATTTT

j_call: TRBJ1-2
d_call: -
clone_size: -
v_call: TRBV7-9
cdr3_aa: CASSYYQSPGMGYTF
cdr3_nt: TGTGCCAGCAGCTACTATCAATCTCCCGGGATGGGCTACACCTTC

j_call: TRBJ1-4
d_call: -
clone_size: -
v_call: TRBV5-4
cdr3_aa: CASSLASGGGNEKLFF
cdr3_nt: TGTGCCAGCAGCTTGGCATCGGGCGGGGGTAATGAAAAACTGTTTTTT

j_call: TRBJ2-7
d_call: -
clone_size: once
v_call: TRBV7-3
cdr3_aa: CASSFGPNYEQYF
cdr3_nt: TGTGCCAGCAGCTTTGGGCCCAACTACGAGCAGTACTTC

j_call: TRBJ2-7
d_call: -
clone_size: -
v_call: TRBV11-3
cdr3_aa: CASSPGPRLSYEQYF
cdr3_nt: TGTGCCAGCAGCCCAGGTCCGCGTCTCTCCTACGAGCAGTACTTC

j_call: TRBJ2-1
d_call: -
clone_size: -
v_call: TRBV27
cdr3_aa: CASSSLSSYNEQFF
cdr3_nt: TGTGCCAGCAGTAGCCTATCCTCCTACAATGAGCAGTTCTTC

j_call: TRBJ2-6
d_call: -
clone_size: -
v_call: TRBV11-2
cdr3_aa: CASSLDRFPRQSGANVLTF
cdr3_nt: TGTGCCAGCAGCTTAGATCGGTTCCCCAGACAGTCTGGGGCCAACGTCCTGACTTTC

j_call: TRBJ1-5
d_call: -
clone_size: -
v_call: TRBV3-1/TRBV3-2
cdr3_aa: CASSQGGRPQHF
cdr3_nt: TGTGCCAGCAGCCAAGGGGGGCGGCCCCAGCATTTT

j_call: TRBJ2-1
d_call: TRBD2
clone_size: -
v_call: TRBV5-1
cdr3_aa: CASSLIGGEYNEQFF
cdr3_nt: TGCGCCAGCAGCTTGATCGGGGGGGAATACAATGAGCAGTTCTTC

j_call: TRBJ2-1
d_call: TRBD2
clone_size: -
v_call: TRBV6-5
cdr3_aa: CASRPGLAYNEQFF
cdr3_nt: TGTGCCAGCAGACCCGGACTAGCCTACAATGAGCAGTTCTTC

j_call: TRBJ1-1
d_call: -
clone_size: -
v_call: TRBV27
cdr3_aa: CASGSTDITEAFF
cdr3_nt: TGTGCCAGCGGATCAACAGATATCACTGAAGCTTTCTTT

j_call: TRBJ1-1
d_call: -
clone_size: -
v_call: TRBV19
cdr3_aa: CASSLGSNTEAFF
cdr3_nt: TGTGCCAGTAGTCTCGGGTCTAACACTGAAGCTTTCTTT

j_call: TRBJ2-7
d_call: -
clone_size: -
v_call: TRBV6-1
cdr3_aa: CASSEIQITYEQYF
cdr3_nt: TGTGCCAGCAGTGAAATCCAGATCACCTACGAGCAGTACTTC

j_call: TRBJ2-4
d_call: -
clone_size: -
v_call: TRBV7-9
cdr3_aa: CASSLAGIENIQYF
cdr3_nt: TGTGCCAGCAGCTTAGCCGGGATTGAAAACATTCAGTACTTC

j_call: TRBJ2-7
d_call: -
clone_size: -
v_call: TRBV5-4
cdr3_aa: CASSLDRAGSYEQYF
cdr3_nt: TGTGCCAGCAGCTTGGACAGAGCGGGCTCCTACGAGCAGTACTTC